This record covers a single T cell receptor beta chain. When the RNA was reverse transcribed, random hexamers were used with an input of about 0.5 to 1 ug. Amplification of TCR beta CDR3 was carried out by immunoSEQ multiplex PCR, which covered 54 Vbeta and 13 Jbeta segments. TCRdb re-analysed the immunoSEQ multiplex PCR reads in MiXCR, keeping a single row per CDR3 protein. The sample records 180,000 or so distinct CDR3 sequences, roughly 95% being singletons. J lost 2 bases, V lost 2 bases, and 4 bases had no gene match. The CDR3 has 16 amino acids. Germline V CDR1 and CDR2: LGHDT, YNNKEL (reference sequence). The sample originates from a study of CD8 T cells in Susac syndrome. CD8+ and CD4+ T cells circulating in blood were sequenced for TCR beta.

The sample comprised CD4+ T cells from PBMCs. The source of this sequence is a human donor with multiple sclerosis. The chain recombines TRBV3-1 with TRBJ2-5; TRBD2 matches 11 bases. The CDR3 DNA sequence: TGTGCCAGCAGCCAACTAGCGGGGGGCTTGCAAGAGACCCAGTACTTC. Residues: CASSQLAGGLQETQYF.